These 22 T cell receptor beta chains were all obtained from the same sample, sequenced in a study. The sorted Tregs were CD4+CD25+CD127-/low cells. TCRdb independently ran MiXCR on the 5' RACE reads; one entry per CDR3 protein. The table includes fewer than 13,000 distinct CDR3 sequences, 17% detected once. The sample taken for sequencing was Tregs sorted from a lymph node. The receptor set was obtained from a female donor with breast cancer.

This clonotype is deemed medium-sized. The rearrangement uses TRBV6-6 and TRBJ2-7; D uncertain. The CDR3 is 13 amino acids. The V end was cut by 6 bases, the J end by 3 bases, with 12 bases between. From germline, CDR1 is MNHNY and CDR2 SVGAGI (reference sequence). CDR3 in amino acids: CASSQTHGYEQYF. The CDR3, as DNA: TGTGCCAGCAGCCAGACTCACGGCTACGAGCAGTACTTC.

This clonotype appeared many times. The chain links TRBV4-1 to TRBJ2-7; 9 bases map to TRBD1. Germline V gene data show CDR1 as MGHRA and CDR2 as YSYEKL. The CDR3 is 16 residues long. V was pared by 2 bases and J by 6 bases, with 11 bases of the junction left unmatched. CDR3 DNA sequence: TGCGCCAGCAGCCAAATTACCGGGACAGGGCCATCCGAGCAGTACTTC. Protein: CASSQITGTGPSEQYF.

This clonotype was observed many times. This rearrangement joins TRBV6-1 to TRBJ1-2; D not certain. Germline lookup yields CDR1 MNHNS and CDR2 SASEGT. The CDR3 is 15 amino acids. Trimming pared 1 base from V and 0 bases from J, leaving 9 bases between. CDR3 in amino acids: CASSEGTLSNYGYTF. The CDR3 nucleotides are TGTGCCAGCAGTGAAGGAACATTATCTAACTATGGCTACACCTTC.

This clonotype was picked up many times. The gene calls are TRBV7-9 and TRBJ1-6; possibly TRBD1 for D (5 bases). CDR1 is SEHNR and CDR2 is FQNEAQ in the germline V gene (reference sequence). Trimming took 7 bases from V and 5 from J, leaving 12 bases between them. The CDR3 loop spans 14 amino acids. CDR3 sequence (DNA): TGTGCCAGCACCAAGACAGAGAATAATTCACCCCTCCACTTT. Its protein is CASTKTENNSPLHF.

In regard to this clonotype: Just one base apart from a much larger clone, this may be a read error. The chain combines TRBV29-1 with TRBJ1-5; D remains unclear. CDR3 size: 12 residues. Between the trimmed V and J ends, which lost 4 bases and 9 bases, there was a span of 13 bases. Germline CDR1 is SQVTM and CDR2 is ANQGSEA. The CDR3 DNA sequence: TGCAGCGTTGGGGGAAGGGATCGGCCCCAGCATTTT. Its translation is CSVGGRDRPQHF. The full variable domain, its missing parts supplied by reference TRBV29-1 and TRBJ1-5, is SAVISQKPSRDICQRGTSLTIQCQVDSQVTMMFWYRQQPGQSLTLIATANQGSEATYESGFVIDKFPISRPNLTFSTLTVSNMSPEDSSIYLCSVGGRDRPQHFGDGTRLSIL.

This clonotype has ten or more counts. The gene calls are TRBV5-1 and TRBJ1-4; 12 bases are a match to TRBD1. The CDR3 extends over 14 amino acids. Germline V lookup: CDR1 SGHRS, CDR2 YFSETQ. V dropped 6 bases and J dropped 8; count of bases not matched to a gene: 5. The CDR3 DNA sequence: TGCGCCAGCAACCCTGGGACAGGGGGCGAAAAACTGTTTTTT. This sequence encodes CASNPGTGGEKLFF.

Comment on this clonotype: This could be a read error, since a much larger clone is one nucleotide away. In this CDR3 the conserved last residue, phenylalanine or tryptophan, is missing, so a read error is likely. The rearrangement joins TRBV28 to TRBJ1-6; 8 bases agree with TRBD1. Germline lookup yields CDR1 MDHEN and CDR2 SYDVKM. This CDR3 spans 15 amino acids. V lost 7 bases, J lost 9 bases, and 11 bases stayed unmatched. CDR3 amino acids: CASTYQGAGGSPLHS. CDR3 bases: TGTGCCAGCACCTATCAGGGGGCAGGGGGTTCACCCCTCCACTCT.

Sample share makes this clonotype medium-sized. At one of its ends the junction is not consistent with the germline gene, which may arise from a read error. The V call is TRBV7-7, the J call TRBJ2-3, with TRBD2 identical over 8 bases. This CDR3 is 15 amino acids long. Germline V lookup: CDR1 SSHAT, CDR2 FNYEAQ (reference sequence). CDR3 region: CASSATSGITDTQYF. CDR3 in DNA: TGTGCTAGCAGCGCTACTAGCGGAATCACAGATACGCAGTATTTT. The full variable domain, its missing parts supplied by reference TRBV7-7 and TRBJ2-3, is GAGVSQSPRYKVTKRGQDVTLRCDPISSHATLYWYQQALGQGPEFLTYFNYEAQPDKSGLPSDRFSAERPEGSISTLTIQRTEQRDSAMYRCASSATSGITDTQYFGPGTRLTVL.

This clonotype qualifies as medium-sized. The chain uses TRBV24-1 and TRBJ2-1; 9 nucleotides agree with TRBD2. J was trimmed by 8 bases and V by 1 base; bases with no gene match: 5. CDR1 is KGHDR and CDR2 is SFDVKD in the germline V gene. The CDR3 is made up of 15 amino acids. CDR3 region: CATSDFASGIDEQFF. The CDR3 DNA reads TGTGCCACCAGTGATTTCGCTAGCGGGATCGATGAGCAGTTCTTC.

In its sample, this clonotype is medium-sized. The chain recombines TRBV6-2 or TRBV6-3 with TRBJ2-5; 11 nucleotides line up with TRBD2. CDR3 size: 15 residues. The trim removed 6 bases at V and 7 bases at J, leaving 10 bases unmatched. Germline V lookup: CDR1 MNHEY, CDR2 SVGEGT. The CDR3 region is CASRTSGSDRRTQYF. The CDR3 region has the DNA TGTGCCAGCAGAACTAGCGGGAGCGATCGAAGGACCCAGTACTTC.

This clonotype ranks as medium-sized (0.01 to 0.1%). V is TRBV7-6 and J is TRBJ2-1, with TRBD1 identical over 7 bases. Trimming at V came to 1 base and at J to 7 bases, leaving 4 bases not matched to a gene. Germline V lookup: CDR1 SGHVS, CDR2 FNYEAQ. CDR3 size: 14 residues. CDR3 DNA sequence: TGTGCCAGCAGCTTAGTCGGGACAGTGAATGAGCAGTTCTTC. Translated, it gives CASSLVGTVNEQFF.

This clonotype is judged medium-sized. The CDR3 sequence: CASSESRNYGYTF. The CDR3 nucleotides are TGCGCCAGCAGTGAGAGCAGAAACTATGGCTACACCTTC. The chain carries TRBV10-2 and TRBJ1-2; no definite D call. V was shortened by 2 bases and J by 2 bases, with 6 bases between the two germline ends. This CDR3 is built from 13 residues. CDR1 WSHSY and CDR2 SAAADI come from the germline V gene.

This clonotype is deemed medium-sized. This chain uses TRBV29-1 with TRBJ2-3; D is unresolved. This CDR3 comprises 15 residues. V gave up 6 bases and J gave up 1 base, with 17 bases separating them. Per germline, CDR1 SQVTM and CDR2 ANQGSEA. This CDR3 reads CSVPHQRRGTDTQYF. The CDR3 coding sequence is TGCAGCGTCCCCCACCAGCGCCGGGGCACAGATACGCAGTATTTT.

This clonotype was picked up many times. This chain uses TRBV29-1 with TRBJ1-1; TRBD1 aligns across 11 bases. V dropped 5 bases and J dropped 4; count of bases not matched to a gene: 3. This CDR3 is 13 amino acids long. Germline V gene sequence: CDR1 SQVTM, CDR2 ANQGSEA. The CDR3 spells CSVRTGGGTEAFF. CDR3 coding DNA: TGCAGCGTTCGGACAGGGGGCGGCACTGAAGCTTTCTTT.

As for this clonotype: Germline and junction disagree at one end, which may indicate a read error. The rearrangement uses TRBV20-1 and TRBJ2-1; weak D call: TRBD1 (5 bases). Germline assignment: CDR1 DFQATT and CDR2 SNEGSKA (reference sequence). The length of the CDR3 is 13 residues. The CDR3: CSARRRVQGEQFF. CDR3 DNA: TGCAGTGCTAGAAGACGAGTTCAGGGTGAGCAGTTCTTT.

The CDR3 DNA is TGTGCCAGCTCACGAGGCGGAGATCTGGGGTTCGAGCAGTACTTC. This sequence encodes CASSRGGDLGFEQYF. This rearrangement joins TRBV18 to TRBJ2-7; D is ambiguous. The V gene lost 4 bases and the J gene lost 6 bases, with 19 bases spanning the gap. The CDR3 contains 15 residues. CDR1 and CDR2 from the germline V gene are KGHSH and LQKENI. The whole variable domain, remainder taken from reference TRBV18 and TRBJ2-7, is NAGVMQNPRHLVRRRGQEARLRCSPMKGHSHVYWYRQLPEEGLKFMVYLQKENIIDESGMPKERFSAEFPKEGPSILRIQQVVRGDSAAYFCASSRGGDLGFEQYFGPGTRLTVT.

By share of the sample, this clonotype is medium-sized. CDR3 DNA sequence: TGTGCCACCAGTGTCGCAGATACGCAGTATTTT. Residues: CATSVADTQYF. The V gene is TRBV24-1, the J gene TRBJ2-3; no clear D gene. Germline V gene lookup returns CDR1 KGHDR and CDR2 SFDVKD. The length of the CDR3 is 11 residues. Between the trimmed V and J ends, which lost 5 bases and 4 bases, there was a span of 3 bases.

This clonotype was found a few times. Possible read error: a much larger clone is one base away. This CDR3 reads CASSLEDGGTEASF. The CDR3 nucleotides are TGCGCCAGCAGCTTGGAGGACGGGGGAACTGAAGCTTCCTTT. The V and J genes are TRBV5-1 and TRBJ1-1, with D maybe TRBD1 (5 bases). The germline V gene encodes CDR1 SGHRS and CDR2 YFSETQ. This CDR3 region has 14 residues. Full variable domain (remainder filled in from reference TRBV5-1 and TRBJ1-1): KAGVTQTPRYLIKTRGQQVTLSCSPISGHRSVSWYQQTPGQGLQFLFEYFSETQRNKGNFPGRFSGRQFSNSRSEMNVSTLELGDSALYLCASSLEDGGTEASFGQGTRLTVV.

About this clonotype itself: Being one base from a much bigger clone, this may be a read error. This CDR3 fails to terminate in the conserved phenylalanine or tryptophan, so it likely reflects a read error. CDR3 residues: CASSGRQFLNQPQHV. The CDR3 DNA sequence: TGTGCCAGCAGTGGACGACAGTTTCTCAATCAGCCCCAGCATGTT. The chain couples TRBV6-1 to TRBJ1-5; D possibly corresponds to TRBD1 (5 bases). V gave up 4 bases and J gave up 3 bases, with 13 bases separating them. Looked up from germline, CDR1 is MNHNS and CDR2 is SASEGT. The CDR3 contains 15 residues.

This clonotype has at least ten counts. V usage is TRBV7-6 and J usage is TRBJ1-2; TRBD1 matches at 10 bases. CDR1 and CDR2 from the germline V gene are SGHVS and FNYEAQ. The CDR3 consists of 17 residues. V lost 5 bases, J lost 2 bases, and 11 bases stayed unmatched. CDR3 DNA: TGTGCCAGCAGCCCCCGAGTACCGGGACAGGGGAACTATGGCTACACCTTC. This gives the protein CASSPRVPGQGNYGYTF. The entire variable domain, with the rest obtained from reference TRBV7-6 and TRBJ1-2, is as follows: GAGVSQSPRYKVTKRGQDVALRCDPISGHVSLYWYRQALGQGPEFLTYFNYEAQQDKSGLPNDRFSAERPEGSISTLTIQRTEQRDSAMYRCASSPRVPGQGNYGYTFGSGTRLTVV.

In this sample, this clonotype turned up a few times. V is TRBV10-3 and J is TRBJ2-1, with TRBD2 matching 7 bases. This CDR3 is built from 15 residues. In germline, CDR1 is ENHRY, CDR2 SYGVKD. V trimming: 3 bases; J trimming: 7 bases; junction bases outside the gene matches: 9. This CDR3 reads CAISDPAGAENEQFF. CDR3 in DNA: TGTGCCATCAGTGATCCGGCGGGAGCGGAAAATGAGCAGTTCTTC.

This clonotype is medium-sized in the sample. This chain connects TRBV28 to TRBJ2-6; 9 bases are a match to TRBD1. This CDR3 region has 15 residues. V gave up 8 bases and J gave up 2 bases; unmatched junction bases: 4. Looked up from germline, CDR1 is MDHEN and CDR2 is SYDVKM. The CDR3 protein is CASRQGGTGANVLTF. The DNA for the CDR3 is TGTGCCAGCCGACAGGGGGGTACTGGGGCCAACGTCCTGACTTTC.